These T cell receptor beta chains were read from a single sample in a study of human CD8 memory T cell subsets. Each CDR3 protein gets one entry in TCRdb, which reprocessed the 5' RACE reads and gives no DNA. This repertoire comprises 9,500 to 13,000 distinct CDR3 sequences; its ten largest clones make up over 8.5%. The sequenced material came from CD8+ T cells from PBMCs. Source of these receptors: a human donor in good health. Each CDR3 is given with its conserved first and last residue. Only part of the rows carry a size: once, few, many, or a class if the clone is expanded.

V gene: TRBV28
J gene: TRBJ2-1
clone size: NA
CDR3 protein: CASSIIAGGSNEQFF

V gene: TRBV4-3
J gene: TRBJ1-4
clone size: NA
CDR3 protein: CASSQDRREAGNEKLFF

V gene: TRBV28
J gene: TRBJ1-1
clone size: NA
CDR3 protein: CASSSGQGFGNTEAFF

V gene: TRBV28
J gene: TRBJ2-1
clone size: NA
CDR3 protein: CASSLGGWNEQFF

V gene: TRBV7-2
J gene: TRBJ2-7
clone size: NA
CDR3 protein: CASSLSASGYEQYF

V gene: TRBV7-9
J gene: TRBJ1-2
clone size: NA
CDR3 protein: CASSDGWNYGYTF

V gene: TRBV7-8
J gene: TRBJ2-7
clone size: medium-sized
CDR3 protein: CASSFETGEGYEQYF

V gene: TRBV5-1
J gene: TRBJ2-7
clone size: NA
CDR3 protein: CASHDAGTAPEQYF

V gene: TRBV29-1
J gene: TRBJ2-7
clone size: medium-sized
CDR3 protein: CSSRGLDYEQYF

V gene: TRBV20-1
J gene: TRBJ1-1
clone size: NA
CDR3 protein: CSARGTEDTEAFF

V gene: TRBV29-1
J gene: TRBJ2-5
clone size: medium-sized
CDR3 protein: CSVALTVQETQYF

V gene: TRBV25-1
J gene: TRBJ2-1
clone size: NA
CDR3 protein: CASSPQAAEQFF

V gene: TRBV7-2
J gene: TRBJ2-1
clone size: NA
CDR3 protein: CASSASGRSYNEQFF

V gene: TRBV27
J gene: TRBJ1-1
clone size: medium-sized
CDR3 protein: CASSFPGTTEAFF

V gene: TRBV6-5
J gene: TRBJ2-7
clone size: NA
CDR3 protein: CASSYTTGQDEQYF

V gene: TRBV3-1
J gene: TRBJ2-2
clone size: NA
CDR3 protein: CASSQVELANTGELFF

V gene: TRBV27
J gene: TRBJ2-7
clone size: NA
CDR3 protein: CASSWDVSYEQYF